The next 14 T cell receptor beta chains were all read from a single sample in a study of cytomegalovirus exposure and HLA in healthy donors (dated by TCRdb to about 2017). Libraries were prepared through the immunoSEQ multiplex PCR assay. For the multiplex PCR, a mixture combining 60 forward primers for TCR Vbeta segments and 13 reverse primers for TCR Jbeta segments was used. Held by TCRdb, this immuneACCESS table contains in-frame sequences only and omits some clones. Under half of the omission traces to an unresolved V gene where checked; the cause of the rest is unknown. Present in this sample are tens of thousands of clones, 70% to 80% of which were seen just once. Of the sample, about 8.9% is held by the ten largest clones. The sample was PBMCs. Receptor source: a woman aged 45 to 65 in good health and CMV-seropositive.

This rearrangement joins TRBV7-2 to TRBJ1-1; D gene unclear. The CDR3 spans 13 residues. Looked up from germline, CDR1 is SGHTA and CDR2 is FQGNSA. Trimming removed 5 bases at V and 1 base at J, with 8 bases between. This CDR3 is CASSRRGNTEAFF. In DNA form, the CDR3 reads TGTGCCAGCAGCCGGCGCGGGAACACTGAAGCTTTCTTT.

The gene calls are TRBV5-1 and TRBJ1-3; weak D call: TRBD1 (6 bases). This CDR3 comprises 18 residues. The V gene lost 1 base and the J gene lost 0 bases, with 17 bases spanning the gap. Germline CDR1 SGHRS, CDR2 YFSETQ. CDR3 sequence: CASSLFVGARGSGNTIYF. The CDR3 DNA reads TGCGCCAGCAGCTTGTTTGTAGGGGCCAGGGGCTCTGGAAACACCATATATTTT. The full variable domain, completed using reference TRBV5-1 and TRBJ1-3, is KAGVTQTPRYLIKTRGQQVTLSCSPISGHRSVSWYQQTPGQGLQFLFEYFSETQRNKGNFPGRFSGRQFSNSRSEMNVSTLELGDSALYLCASSLFVGARGSGNTIYFGEGSWLTVV.

V is TRBV5-1 and J is TRBJ2-3; 10 bases line up with TRBD2. Germline V lookup: CDR1 SGHRS, CDR2 YFSETQ. V was pared by 4 bases and J by 7 bases, with 9 bases of the junction left unmatched. CDR3 size: 15 residues. The DNA of the CDR3 is TGCGCCAGCAGCAAATTAGCGGGGGGTCGAAATACGCAGTATTTT. Translation gives CASSKLAGGRNTQYF.

J is TRBJ2-7 and V is TRBV5-1, with D possibly being TRBD1 (6 bases). Germline loops: CDR1 SGHRS, CDR2 YFSETQ. With 1 base removed from V and 7 bases from J, the gap between germline ends came to 9 bases. The CDR3 covers 12 residues. The CDR3 DNA sequence: TGCGCCAGCAGCTTGACAGGGAGTGAGCAGTACTTC. It encodes CASSLTGSEQYF.

This rearrangement joins TRBV5-1 to TRBJ1-2, with 7 bases identical to TRBD1. This CDR3 has 15 amino acids. The J segment lost 2 bases and the V segment lost 4 bases, leaving 8 bases of the junction unmatched. In germline, CDR1 is SGHRS, CDR2 YFSETQ. The CDR3 DNA sequence: TGCGCCAGCAGCCCCGGACAGGCCGAGAACTATGGCTACACCTTC. It translates to CASSPGQAENYGYTF.

This sequence joins TRBV29-1 and TRBJ2-1; D is possibly TRBD1 (5 bases). The germline CDR1 and CDR2 sequences are SQVTM and ANQGSEA. The CDR3 totals 14 residues. Trimming left V 5 bases short and J 8 bases short, with 19 bases between. The CDR3 loop is CSVYPPTEGDEQFF. The CDR3 region has the DNA TGCAGCGTTTACCCCCCGACAGAAGGCGATGAGCAGTTCTTC.

The rearrangement joins TRBV6-4 to TRBJ2-2; maybe TRBD2 (5 bases). From germline, CDR1 is MRHNA and CDR2 SNTAGT. Trimming cost V 4 bases and J 6 bases, with 9 bases left between them. CDR3 length equals 13 residues. CDR3 bases: TGTGCCAGCAGTGTGGGAGAATCCGGGGAGCTGTTTTTT. This translates into CASSVGESGELFF.

The chain is built from TRBV9 and TRBJ2-2; 8 bases agree with TRBD2. The CDR3 contains 16 residues. V lost 4 bases to trimming and J lost 6 bases; unmatched junction nucleotides: 11. CDR1 and CDR2 from the germline V gene are SGDLS and YYNGEE. This CDR3 is CASSTPRGGLPGELFF. Written as DNA, the CDR3 is TGTGCCAGCAGCACCCCTCGGGGGGGGCTTCCCGGGGAGCTGTTTTTT.

CDR3 in amino acids: CAIGTVHSNQPQHF. As DNA, the CDR3 is TGTGCCATAGGGACAGTCCATAGCAATCAGCCCCAGCATTTT. The chain carries TRBV6-6 and TRBJ1-5; 7 positions match TRBD1. V gave up 10 bases and J gave up 0 bases; unmatched junction bases: 6. CDR3 length: 14 amino acids. Germline CDR1 reads MNHNY; CDR2 reads SVGAGI (reference sequence).

This clone was picked up a small number of times. The CDR3 bases are TGTGCCAGCAGCTTACCCTTCGGGAGGACAGGGGACACAGATACGCAGTATTTT. Its protein product is CASSLPFGRTGDTDTQYF. The chain is built from TRBV7-9 and TRBJ2-3; TRBD1 matches at 9 bases. V shed 2 bases, J shed 2 bases, and the junction held 11 bases outside the gene matches. Germline V gives CDR1 SEHNR, CDR2 FQNEAQ (reference sequence). This CDR3 spans 18 amino acids.

This chain joins TRBV2 and TRBJ1-2; tentative D call: TRBD1 (5 bases). Per the germline V gene, CDR1 is SNHLY and CDR2 is FYNNEI. The ends were cut back, 4 bases at V and 1 base at J, with 10 bases in the middle. The CDR3 is 14 amino acids. CDR3 sequence: CASSAPGGNYGYTF. DNA of the CDR3: TGTGCCAGCAGTGCCCCCGGGGGTAACTATGGCTACACCTTC.

The CDR3 spells CASSTGAGELFF. Here the CDR3 DNA reads TGTGCCAGCAGCACAGGGGCCGGGGAGCTGTTTTTT. The genes are TRBV7-7 and TRBJ2-2; 7 bases match TRBD1. J was trimmed by 6 bases and V by 5 bases; bases with no gene match: 0. This CDR3 is 12 amino acids long. Germline V gives CDR1 SSHAT, CDR2 FNYEAQ (reference sequence).

In its sample, this clone was seen once. This sequence joins TRBV7-2 and TRBJ2-3; 7 positions match TRBD2. CDR3 length equals 14 residues. Unmatched junction bases numbered 9, after V lost 7 bases and J lost 5 bases. Looked up from germline, CDR1 is SGHTA and CDR2 is FQGNSA. CDR3 loop: CASIRGGRGDTQYF. CDR3 coding DNA: TGTGCCAGCATTCGCGGGGGTAGGGGAGATACGCAGTATTTT.

The genes are TRBV19 and TRBJ1-5, with 7 bases identical to TRBD1. CDR1 LNHDA and CDR2 SQIVND come from the germline V gene (reference sequence). The CDR3 consists of 17 residues. V was pared by 4 bases and J by 9 bases, with 18 bases of the junction left unmatched. Written as DNA, the CDR3 is TGTGCCAGTAGTAGACGTGGGGAAGATACAGGGGAAGGGCCCCAGCATTTT. Residues: CASSRRGEDTGEGPQHF.